This TCR beta chain was documented in a study of CD8 T cells in ankylosing spondylitis. The study, taken as a whole, reports: Certain motif variants had earlier appeared in reactive arthritis synovial fluid and blood. In ankylosing spondylitis patients, matched synovial fluid reportedly showed significant enrichment of disease-linked clones. There was a TCR beta motif, made of eight highly homologous variants, that appeared characteristic of ankylosing spondylitis blood. Disease-linked clones bore a CD8+ phenotype and were relatively rare in peripheral blood.

With regard to this clonotype: Its antigen is as yet unknown.

Scientists made TCR beta libraries using quantitative 5'-RACE with molecular barcodes. TCRdb itself ran the 5' RACE reads through MiXCR, one entry per CDR3 protein. This table holds approximately 550,000 distinct CDR3 sequences, roughly 13% found once. This CDR3 spans 15 amino acids. V was trimmed by 1 base and J by 7 bases, leaving 16 bases between them. The germline CDR1 and CDR2 sequences are LGHDT and YNNKEL (reference sequence). Source material: blood, either unsorted or a sorted T cell fraction (not recorded which). The V call is TRBV3-1, the J call TRBJ1-1; weak D call: TRBD1 (6 bases). The source of this sequence is a male donor with ankylosing spondylitis. CDR3 sequence reads: CASSQVAGARGEAFF. Written as DNA, the CDR3 is TGTGCCAGCAGCCAAGTAGCAGGCGCCAGGGGTGAAGCTTTCTTT.